This TCR beta chain was sequenced during a study of early T cells in non-severe SARS-CoV-2 infection. About the study: Chains stayed unpaired after sequencing of bulk RNA from unsorted whole blood.

Individual cDNA molecules received unique molecular identifiers during library preparation. TCRdb called the 5' RACE reads again in MiXCR, with one record for every CDR3 protein. Among 25,000 to 30,000 distinct CDR3 sequences listed, around 4.5% were seen once. This clonotype was recorded at least ten times. The TCR originated in an adult who was a healthcare worker with PCR-confirmed SARS-CoV-2 infection or an uninfected control (not recorded which). Sequenced material: whole blood.

CDR3 nucleotides: TGTGCCAGCAGCTTCAGACAACTCTCTGGAAACACCATATATTTT. This translates into CASSFRQLSGNTIYF. This chain links TRBV11-2 with TRBJ1-3; D remains ambiguous. The CDR3 is 15 residues long. Germline CDR1 reads SGHAT; CDR2 reads FQNNGV. Deletions cut 3 bases from V and 0 bases from J, with 9 bases between. The full variable domain, rest sourced from reference TRBV11-2 and TRBJ1-3, is EAGVAQSPRYKIIEKRQSVAFWCNPISGHATLYWYQQILGQGPKLLIQFQNNGVVDDSQLPKDRFSAERLKGVDSTLKIQPAKLEDSAVYLCASSFRQLSGNTIYFGEGSWLTVV.